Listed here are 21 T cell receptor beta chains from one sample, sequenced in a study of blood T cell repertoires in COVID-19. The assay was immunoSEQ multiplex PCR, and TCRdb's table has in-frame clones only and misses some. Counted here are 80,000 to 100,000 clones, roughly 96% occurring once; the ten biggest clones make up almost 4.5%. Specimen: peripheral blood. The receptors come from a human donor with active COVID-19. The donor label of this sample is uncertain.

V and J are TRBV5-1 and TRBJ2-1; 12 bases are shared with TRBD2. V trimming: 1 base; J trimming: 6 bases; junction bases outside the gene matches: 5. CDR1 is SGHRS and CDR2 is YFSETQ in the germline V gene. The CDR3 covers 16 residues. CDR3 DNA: TGCGCCAGCAGCTTGACGACTAGCGGGAGTGGCAATGAGCAGTTCTTC. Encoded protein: CASSLTTSGSGNEQFF.

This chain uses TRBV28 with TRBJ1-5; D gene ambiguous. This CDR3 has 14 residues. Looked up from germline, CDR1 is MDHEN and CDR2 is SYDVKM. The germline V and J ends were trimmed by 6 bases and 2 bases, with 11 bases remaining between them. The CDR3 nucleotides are TGTGCCAGCAGCACCACCGGAGGCAATCAGCCCCAGCATTTT. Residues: CASSTTGGNQPQHF. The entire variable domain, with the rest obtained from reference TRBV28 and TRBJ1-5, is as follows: DVKVTQSSRYLVKRTGEKVFLECVQDMDHENMFWYRQDPGLGLRLIYFSYDVKMKEKGDIPEGYSVSREKKERFSLILESASTNQTSMYLCASSTTGGNQPQHFGDGTRLSIL.

The CDR3 DNA reads as TGTGCCAGCACCTCCCGCGATAACTATGGCTACACCTTC. Translating it yields CASTSRDNYGYTF. The chain recombines TRBV7-9 with TRBJ1-2; D remains unclear. The CDR3 covers 13 residues. The V gene lost 7 bases and the J gene lost 1 base, with 10 bases spanning the gap. CDR1 and CDR2 (germline): SEHNR, FQNEAQ (reference sequence).

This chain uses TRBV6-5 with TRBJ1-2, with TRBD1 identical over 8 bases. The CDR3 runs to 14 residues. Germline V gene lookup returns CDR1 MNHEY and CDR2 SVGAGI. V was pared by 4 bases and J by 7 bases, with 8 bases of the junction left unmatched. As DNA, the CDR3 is TGTGCCAGCAGTTCCAGGACAGGGACCTTTGGCTACACCTTC. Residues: CASSSRTGTFGYTF.

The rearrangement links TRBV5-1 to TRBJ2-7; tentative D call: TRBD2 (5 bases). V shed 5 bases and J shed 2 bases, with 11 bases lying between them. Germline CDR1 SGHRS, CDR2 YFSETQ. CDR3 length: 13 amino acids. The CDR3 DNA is TGCGCCAGCAGTCCCTCGGGAACCTACGAGCAGTACTTC. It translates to CASSPSGTYEQYF.

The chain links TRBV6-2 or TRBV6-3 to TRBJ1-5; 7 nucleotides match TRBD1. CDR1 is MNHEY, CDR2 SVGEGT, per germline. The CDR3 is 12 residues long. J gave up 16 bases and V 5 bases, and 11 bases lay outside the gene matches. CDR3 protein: CASSEWDSFVHF. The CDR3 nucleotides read TGTGCCAGCAGTGAGTGGGACAGCTTCGTCCATTTT.

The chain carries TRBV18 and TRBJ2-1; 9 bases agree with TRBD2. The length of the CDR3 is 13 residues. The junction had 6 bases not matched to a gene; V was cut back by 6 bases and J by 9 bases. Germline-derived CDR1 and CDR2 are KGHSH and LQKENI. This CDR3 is CASSERGAGEQFF. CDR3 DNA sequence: TGTGCCAGCTCCGAGCGGGGGGCCGGTGAGCAGTTCTTC.

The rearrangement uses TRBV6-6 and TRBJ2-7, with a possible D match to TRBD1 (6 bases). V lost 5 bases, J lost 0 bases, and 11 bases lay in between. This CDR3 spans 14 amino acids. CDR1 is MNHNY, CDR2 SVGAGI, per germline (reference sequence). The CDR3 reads CASSRTADSYEQYF. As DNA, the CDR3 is TGTGCCAGCAGTCGGACAGCCGACTCCTACGAGCAGTACTTC.

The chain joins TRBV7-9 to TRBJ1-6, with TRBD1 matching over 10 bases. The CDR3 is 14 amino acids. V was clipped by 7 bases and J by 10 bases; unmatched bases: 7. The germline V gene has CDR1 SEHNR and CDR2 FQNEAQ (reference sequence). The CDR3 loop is CASTKGQGLSPLHF. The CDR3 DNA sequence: TGTGCCAGCACCAAGGGACAGGGGTTATCACCCCTCCACTTT.

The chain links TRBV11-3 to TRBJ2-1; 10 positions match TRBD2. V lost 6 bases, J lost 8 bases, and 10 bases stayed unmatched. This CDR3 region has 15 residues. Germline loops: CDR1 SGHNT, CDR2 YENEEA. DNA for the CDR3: TGTGCCAGCAGTTCCGGGACTAGCGTTGTCGATGAGCAGTTCTTC. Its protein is CASSSGTSVVDEQFF.

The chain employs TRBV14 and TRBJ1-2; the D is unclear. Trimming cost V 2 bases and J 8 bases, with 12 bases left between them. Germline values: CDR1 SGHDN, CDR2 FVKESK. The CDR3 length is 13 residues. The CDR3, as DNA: TGTGCCAGCAGCCAATTCCCGGAGGGCGGCTACACCTTC. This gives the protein CASSQFPEGGYTF.

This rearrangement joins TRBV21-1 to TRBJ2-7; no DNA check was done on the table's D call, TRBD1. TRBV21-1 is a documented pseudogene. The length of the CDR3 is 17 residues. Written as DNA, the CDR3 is TGTGCCAGCAGTCGGGACAGGGGCCGCCGAGACCACTACGAGCAGTACTTC. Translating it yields CASSRDRGRRDHYEQYF.

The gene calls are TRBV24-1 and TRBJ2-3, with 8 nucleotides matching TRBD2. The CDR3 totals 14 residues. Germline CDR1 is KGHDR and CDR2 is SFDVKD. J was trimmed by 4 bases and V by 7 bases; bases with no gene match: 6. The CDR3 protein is CATRGAGVPDTQYF. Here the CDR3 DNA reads TGTGCCACCAGGGGAGCGGGAGTGCCAGATACGCAGTATTTT.

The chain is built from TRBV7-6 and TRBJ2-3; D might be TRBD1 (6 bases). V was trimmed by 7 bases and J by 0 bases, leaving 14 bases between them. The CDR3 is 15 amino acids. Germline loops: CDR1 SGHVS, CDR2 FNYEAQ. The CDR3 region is CASKTGLTSTDTQYF. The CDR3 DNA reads TGTGCCAGCAAAACAGGGTTAACTAGCACAGATACGCAGTATTTT.

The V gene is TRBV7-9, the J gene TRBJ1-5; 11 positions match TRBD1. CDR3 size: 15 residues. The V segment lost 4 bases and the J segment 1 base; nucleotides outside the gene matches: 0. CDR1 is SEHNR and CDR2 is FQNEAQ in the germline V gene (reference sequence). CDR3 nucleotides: TGTGCCAGCAGCTGGGACAGGGGGAGCAATCAGCCCCAGCATTTT. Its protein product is CASSWDRGSNQPQHF. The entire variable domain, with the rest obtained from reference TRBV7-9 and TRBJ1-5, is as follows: DTGVSQNPRHKITKRGQNVTFRCDPISEHNRLYWYRQTLGQGPEFLTYFQNEAQLEKSRLLSDRFSAERPKGSFSTLEIQRTEQGDSAMYLCASSWDRGSNQPQHFGDGTRLSIL.

The CDR3 DNA follows: TGTGCCAGCAGCTTTAGCGGGGGGCACACAGATACGCAGTATTTT. Its translation: CASSFSGGHTDTQYF. The rearrangement uses TRBV5-4 and TRBJ2-3; 10 bases fit TRBD2. The CDR3 spans 15 residues. The V segment lost 2 bases and the J segment 2 bases; nucleotides outside the gene matches: 2. Germline CDR1 reads SGHNT; CDR2 reads YYREEE (reference sequence).

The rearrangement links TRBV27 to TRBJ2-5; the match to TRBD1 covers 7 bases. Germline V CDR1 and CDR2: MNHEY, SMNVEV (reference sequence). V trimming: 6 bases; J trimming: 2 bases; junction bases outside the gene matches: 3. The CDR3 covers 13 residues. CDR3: CASSQQGQETQYF. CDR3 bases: TGTGCCAGCAGCCAACAGGGGCAAGAGACCCAGTACTTC.

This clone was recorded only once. CDR3: CASSGTGWNEQYF. CDR3 in DNA: TGTGCCAGTTCCGGGACAGGGTGGAACGAGCAGTACTTC. The J gene is TRBJ2-7, the V gene TRBV18; 9 bases agree with TRBD1. The germline gives CDR1 KGHSH, CDR2 LQKENI. The CDR3 runs 13 residues. V was pared by 9 bases and J by 5 bases, with 8 bases of the junction left unmatched.

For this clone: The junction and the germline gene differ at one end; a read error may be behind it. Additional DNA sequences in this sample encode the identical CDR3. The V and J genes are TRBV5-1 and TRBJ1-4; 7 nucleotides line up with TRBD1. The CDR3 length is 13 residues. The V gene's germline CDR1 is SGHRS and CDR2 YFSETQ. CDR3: CASSLGQNEKLFF. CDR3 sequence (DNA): TGCGCTAGCAGCTTGGGACAGAATGAAAAACTGTTTTTT.

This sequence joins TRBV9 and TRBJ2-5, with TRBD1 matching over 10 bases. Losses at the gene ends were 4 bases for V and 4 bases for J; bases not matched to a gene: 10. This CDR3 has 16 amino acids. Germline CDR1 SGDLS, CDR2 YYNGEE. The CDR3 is CASSLSGQGLAETQYF. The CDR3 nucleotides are TGTGCCAGCAGCTTATCGGGACAGGGGCTCGCAGAGACCCAGTACTTC. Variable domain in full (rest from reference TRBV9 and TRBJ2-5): DSGVTQTPKHLITATGQRVTLRCSPRSGDLSVYWYQQSLDQGLQFLIQYYNGEERAKGNILERFSAQQFPDLHSELNLSSLELGDSALYFCASSLSGQGLAETQYFGPGTRLLVL.

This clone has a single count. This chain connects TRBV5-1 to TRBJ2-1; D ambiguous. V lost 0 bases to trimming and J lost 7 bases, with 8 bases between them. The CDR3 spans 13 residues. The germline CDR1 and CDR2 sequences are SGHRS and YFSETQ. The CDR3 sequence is CASSLGVGNEQFF. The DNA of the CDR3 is TGCGCCAGCAGCTTGGGGGTCGGGAATGAGCAGTTCTTC.